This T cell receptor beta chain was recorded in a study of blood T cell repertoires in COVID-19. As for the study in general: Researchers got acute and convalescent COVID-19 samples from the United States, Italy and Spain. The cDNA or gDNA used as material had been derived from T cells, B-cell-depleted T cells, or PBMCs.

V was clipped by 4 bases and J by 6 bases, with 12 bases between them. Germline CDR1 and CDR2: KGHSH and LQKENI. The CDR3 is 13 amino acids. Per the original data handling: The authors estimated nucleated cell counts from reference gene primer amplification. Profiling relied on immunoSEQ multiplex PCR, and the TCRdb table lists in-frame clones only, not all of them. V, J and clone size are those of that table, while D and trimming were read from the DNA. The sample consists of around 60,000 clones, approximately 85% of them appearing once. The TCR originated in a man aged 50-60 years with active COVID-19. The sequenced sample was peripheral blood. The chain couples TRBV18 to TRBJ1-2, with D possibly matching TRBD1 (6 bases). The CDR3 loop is CASSRDIENGYTF. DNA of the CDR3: TGTGCCAGCTCACGGGACATAGAGAATGGCTACACCTTC.